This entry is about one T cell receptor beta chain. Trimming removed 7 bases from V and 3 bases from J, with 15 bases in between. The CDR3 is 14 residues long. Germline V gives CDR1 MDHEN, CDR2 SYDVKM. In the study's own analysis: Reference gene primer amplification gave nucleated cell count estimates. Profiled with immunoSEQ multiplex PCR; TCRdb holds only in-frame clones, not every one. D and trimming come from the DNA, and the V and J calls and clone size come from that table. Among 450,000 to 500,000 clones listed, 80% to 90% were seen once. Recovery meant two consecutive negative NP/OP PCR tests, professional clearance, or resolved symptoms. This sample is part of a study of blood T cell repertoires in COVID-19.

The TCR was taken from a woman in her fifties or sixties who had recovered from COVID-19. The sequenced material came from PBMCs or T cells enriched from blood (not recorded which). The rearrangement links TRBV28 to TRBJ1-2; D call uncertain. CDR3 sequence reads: CASIPGTAYYGYTF. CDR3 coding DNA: TGTGCCAGCATTCCAGGCACGGCCTACTATGGCTACACCTTC.